This T cell receptor beta chain stems from a study of molecular identifiers for immune sequencing clone quantification. Study information: RNA from roughly 20,000 or 100,000 naive CD8 cells was split five ways in replicates, with four sequenced. Study-wide results and caveats: Clones above 20 RNA copies contained over 98% of effector molecules and under 1% of naive molecules.

CDR3 length equals 15 residues. Germline values: CDR1 DFQATT, CDR2 SNEGSKA (reference sequence). Between the trimmed V and J ends, which lost 0 bases and 4 bases, there was a span of 16 bases. One entry per CDR3 protein, called by TCRdb with MiXCR from the PCR reads. The top ten hold 1.4% of the sample, which has approximately 60,000 distinct CDR3 sequences, around a fifth seen once. This clonotype was counted ten times or more. What it binds is not known. Investigators produced naive CD8 libraries from about 20,000 to 1,000,000 sorted cells, drawing on 10%, 30% or 50% RNA. Naive CD8 T cells were picked out by sorting for CD8+CD4-CCR7+CD45RA+.

The sequence was collected from a human donor in good health. Some libraries in this study had Jurkat cell RNA spiked in. The chain employs TRBV20-1 and TRBJ2-7; weak D call: TRBD2 (6 bases). The sample comprised naive CD8+ T cells from blood, with Jurkat cell RNA spiked in. Indicated subset: FACS-sorted CD8+CD4-CCR7+CD45RA+ naive T cells. The CDR3 coding sequence is TGCAGTGCTAGAGATCGGGACTCCGAACTTTACGAGCAGTACTTC. This gives the protein CSARDRDSELYEQYF.